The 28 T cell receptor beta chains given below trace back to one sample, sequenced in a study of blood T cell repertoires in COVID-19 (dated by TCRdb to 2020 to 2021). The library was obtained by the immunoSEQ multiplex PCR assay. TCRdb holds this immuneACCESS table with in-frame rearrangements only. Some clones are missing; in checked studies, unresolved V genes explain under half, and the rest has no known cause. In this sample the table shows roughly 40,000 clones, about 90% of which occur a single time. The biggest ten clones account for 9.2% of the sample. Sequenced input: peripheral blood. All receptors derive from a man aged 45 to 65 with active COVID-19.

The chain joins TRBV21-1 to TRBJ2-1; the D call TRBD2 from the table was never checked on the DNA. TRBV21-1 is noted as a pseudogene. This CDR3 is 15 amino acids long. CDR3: CASSKIAGSYNEQFF. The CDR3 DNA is TGTGCCAGCAGCAAAATAGCGGGCTCCTACAATGAGCAGTTCTTC.

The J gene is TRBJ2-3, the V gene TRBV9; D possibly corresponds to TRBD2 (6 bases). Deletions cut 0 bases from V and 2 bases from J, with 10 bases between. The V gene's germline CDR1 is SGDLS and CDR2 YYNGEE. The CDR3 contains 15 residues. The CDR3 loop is CASSVGAGPTDTQYF. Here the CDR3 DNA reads TGTGCCAGCAGCGTAGGGGCGGGACCCACAGATACGCAGTATTTT.

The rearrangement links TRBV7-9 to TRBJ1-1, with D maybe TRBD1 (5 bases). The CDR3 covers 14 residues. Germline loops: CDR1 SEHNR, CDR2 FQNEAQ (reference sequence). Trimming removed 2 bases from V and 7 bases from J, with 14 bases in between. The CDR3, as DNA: TGTGCCAGCAGCTTAAGATCAGGGTCTCGTGAAGCTTTCTTT. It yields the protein CASSLRSGSREAFF.

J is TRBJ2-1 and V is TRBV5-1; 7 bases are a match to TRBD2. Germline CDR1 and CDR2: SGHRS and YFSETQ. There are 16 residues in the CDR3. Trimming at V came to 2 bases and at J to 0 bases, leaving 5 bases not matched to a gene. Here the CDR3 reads CASSFHGRNSYNEQFF. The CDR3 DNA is TGCGCCAGCAGCTTCCACGGGAGGAACTCCTACAATGAGCAGTTCTTC.

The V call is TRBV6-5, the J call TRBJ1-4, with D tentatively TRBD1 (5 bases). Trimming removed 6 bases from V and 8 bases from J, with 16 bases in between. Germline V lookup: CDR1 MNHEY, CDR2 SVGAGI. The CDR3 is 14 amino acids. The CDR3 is CASSPGLPPEKLFF. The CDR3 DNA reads TGTGCCAGCAGCCCGGGACTCCCGCCGGAAAAACTGTTTTTT.

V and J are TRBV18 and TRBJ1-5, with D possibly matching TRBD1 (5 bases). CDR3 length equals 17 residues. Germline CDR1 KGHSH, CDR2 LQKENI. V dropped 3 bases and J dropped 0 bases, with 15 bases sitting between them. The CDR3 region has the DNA TGTGCCAGCTCACCCTGGGGCGGGGCCCCTAGCAATCAGCCCCAGCATTTT. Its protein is CASSPWGGAPSNQPQHF.

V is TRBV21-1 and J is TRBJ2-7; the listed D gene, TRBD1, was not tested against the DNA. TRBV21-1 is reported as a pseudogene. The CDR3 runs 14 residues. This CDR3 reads CASSRGQEGYEQYF. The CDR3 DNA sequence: TGTGCCAGCAGCAGGGGACAGGAAGGCTACGAGCAGTACTTC.

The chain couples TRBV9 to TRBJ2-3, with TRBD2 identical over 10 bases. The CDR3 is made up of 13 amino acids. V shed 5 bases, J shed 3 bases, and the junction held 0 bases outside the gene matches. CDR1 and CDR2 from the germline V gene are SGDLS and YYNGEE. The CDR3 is CASRTSGTDTQYF. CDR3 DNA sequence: TGTGCCAGCAGGACTAGCGGGACAGATACGCAGTATTTT. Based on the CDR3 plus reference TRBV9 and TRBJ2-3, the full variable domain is DSGVTQTPKHLITATGQRVTLRCSPRSGDLSVYWYQQSLDQGLQFLIQYYNGEERAKGNILERFSAQQFPDLHSELNLSSLELGDSALYFCASRTSGTDTQYFGPGTRLTVL.

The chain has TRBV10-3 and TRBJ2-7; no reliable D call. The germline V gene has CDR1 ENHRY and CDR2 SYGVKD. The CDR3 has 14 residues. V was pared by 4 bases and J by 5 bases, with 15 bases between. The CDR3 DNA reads TGTGCCATCAGTGTGTCCCCAGGTTTGAACGAGCAGTACTTC. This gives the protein CAISVSPGLNEQYF.

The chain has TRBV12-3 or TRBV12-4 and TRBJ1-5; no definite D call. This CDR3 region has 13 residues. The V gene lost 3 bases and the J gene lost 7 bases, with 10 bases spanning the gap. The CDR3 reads CASSFEPPQPQHF. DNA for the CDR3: TGTGCCAGCAGTTTTGAGCCTCCCCAGCCCCAGCATTTT.

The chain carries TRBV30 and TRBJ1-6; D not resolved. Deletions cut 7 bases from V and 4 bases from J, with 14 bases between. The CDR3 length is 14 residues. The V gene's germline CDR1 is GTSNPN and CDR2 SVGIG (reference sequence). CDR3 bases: TGTGCCTCAAGGACTCCCCAATATAATTCACCCCTCCACTTT. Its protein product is CASRTPQYNSPLHF.

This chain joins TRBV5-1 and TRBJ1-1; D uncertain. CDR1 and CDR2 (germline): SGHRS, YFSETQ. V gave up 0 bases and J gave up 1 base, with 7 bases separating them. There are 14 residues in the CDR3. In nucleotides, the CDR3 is TGCGCCAGCAGCTTGGTTCCAGGGAACACTGAAGCTTTCTTT. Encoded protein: CASSLVPGNTEAFF.

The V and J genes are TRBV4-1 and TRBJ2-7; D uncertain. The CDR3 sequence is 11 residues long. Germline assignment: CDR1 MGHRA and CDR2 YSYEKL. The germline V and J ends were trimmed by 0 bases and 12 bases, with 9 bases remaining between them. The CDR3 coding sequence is TGCGCCAGCAGCCAAGACAGGCTTCTGTACTTC. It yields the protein CASSQDRLLYF.

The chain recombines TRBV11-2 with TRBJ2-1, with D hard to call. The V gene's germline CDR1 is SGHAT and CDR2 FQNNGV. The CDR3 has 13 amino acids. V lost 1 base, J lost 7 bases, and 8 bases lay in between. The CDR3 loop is CASSLVSLNEQFF. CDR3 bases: TGTGCCAGCAGCTTAGTTTCTTTGAATGAGCAGTTCTTC.

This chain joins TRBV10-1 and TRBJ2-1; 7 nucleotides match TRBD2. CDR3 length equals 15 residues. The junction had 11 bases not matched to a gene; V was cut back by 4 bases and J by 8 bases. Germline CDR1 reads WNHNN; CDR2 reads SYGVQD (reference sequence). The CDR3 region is CASSVTAGDRDEQFF. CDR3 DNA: TGCGCCAGCAGTGTTACGGCGGGGGATAGAGATGAGCAGTTCTTC.

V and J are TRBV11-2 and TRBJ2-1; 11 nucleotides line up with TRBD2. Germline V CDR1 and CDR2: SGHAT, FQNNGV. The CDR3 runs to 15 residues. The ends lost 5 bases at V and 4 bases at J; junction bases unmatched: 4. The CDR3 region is CASSKTSGTYNEQFF. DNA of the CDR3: TGTGCCAGCAGCAAGACTAGCGGGACTTACAATGAGCAGTTCTTC.

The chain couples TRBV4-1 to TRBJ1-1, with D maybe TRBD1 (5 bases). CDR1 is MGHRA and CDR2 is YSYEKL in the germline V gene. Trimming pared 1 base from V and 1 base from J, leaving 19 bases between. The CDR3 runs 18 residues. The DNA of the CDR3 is TGCGCCAGCAGCCAAGTTTGGCGTGGTCGTACAGGGAACACTGAAGCTTTCTTT. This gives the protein CASSQVWRGRTGNTEAFF.

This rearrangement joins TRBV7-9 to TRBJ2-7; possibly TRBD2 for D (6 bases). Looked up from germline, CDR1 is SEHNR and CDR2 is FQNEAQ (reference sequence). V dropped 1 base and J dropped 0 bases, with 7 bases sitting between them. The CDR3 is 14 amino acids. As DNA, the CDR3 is TGTGCCAGCAGCTTAGTAGCGGTCTCCTACGAGCAGTACTTC. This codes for CASSLVAVSYEQYF. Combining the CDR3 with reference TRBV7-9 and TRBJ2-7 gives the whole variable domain DTGVSQNPRHKITKRGQNVTFRCDPISEHNRLYWYRQTLGQGPEFLTYFQNEAQLEKSRLLSDRFSAERPKGSFSTLEIQRTEQGDSAMYLCASSLVAVSYEQYFGPGTRLTVT.

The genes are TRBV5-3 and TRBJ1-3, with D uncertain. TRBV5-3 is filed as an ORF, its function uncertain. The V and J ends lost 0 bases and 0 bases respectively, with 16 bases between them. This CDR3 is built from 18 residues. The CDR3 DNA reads TGTGCCAGAAGCTTGGTCAAACCCTCGCTGCGCTCTGGAAACACCATATATTTT. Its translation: CARSLVKPSLRSGNTIYF.

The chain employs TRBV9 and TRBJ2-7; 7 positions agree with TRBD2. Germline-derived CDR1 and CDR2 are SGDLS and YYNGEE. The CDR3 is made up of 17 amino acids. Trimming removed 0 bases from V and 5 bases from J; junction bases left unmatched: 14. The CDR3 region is CASSVAGTGAGINEQYF. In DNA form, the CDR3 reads TGTGCCAGCAGCGTAGCTGGAACGGGAGCGGGAATAAACGAGCAGTACTTC.

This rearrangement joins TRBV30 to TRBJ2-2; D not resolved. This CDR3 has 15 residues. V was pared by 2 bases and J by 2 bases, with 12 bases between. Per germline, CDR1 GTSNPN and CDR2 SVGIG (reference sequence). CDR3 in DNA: TGTGCCTGGAGTTGGCAGGCCGACAACACCGGGGAGCTGTTTTTT. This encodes CAWSWQADNTGELFF.

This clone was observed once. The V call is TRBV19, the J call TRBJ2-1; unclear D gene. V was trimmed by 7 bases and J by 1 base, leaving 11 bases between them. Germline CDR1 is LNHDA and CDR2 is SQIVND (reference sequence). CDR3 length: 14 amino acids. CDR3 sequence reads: CASTLGLSYNEQFF. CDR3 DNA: TGTGCCAGTACTCTCGGTTTGTCCTACAATGAGCAGTTCTTC.

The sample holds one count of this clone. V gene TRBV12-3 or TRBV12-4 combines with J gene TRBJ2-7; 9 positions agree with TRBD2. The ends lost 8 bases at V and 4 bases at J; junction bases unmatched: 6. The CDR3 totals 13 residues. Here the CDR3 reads CASSLAGTYEQYF. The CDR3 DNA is TGTGCCAGCTCCCTAGCGGGAACATACGAGCAGTACTTC.

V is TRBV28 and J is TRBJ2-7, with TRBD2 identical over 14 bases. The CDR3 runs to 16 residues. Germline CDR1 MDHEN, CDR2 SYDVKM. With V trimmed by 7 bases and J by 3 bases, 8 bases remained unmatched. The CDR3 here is CASKGLAGVKVYEQYF. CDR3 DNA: TGTGCCAGCAAGGGACTAGCGGGAGTAAAAGTCTACGAGCAGTACTTC. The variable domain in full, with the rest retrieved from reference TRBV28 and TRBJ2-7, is DVKVTQSSRYLVKRTGEKVFLECVQDMDHENMFWYRQDPGLGLRLIYFSYDVKMKEKGDIPEGYSVSREKKERFSLILESASTNQTSMYLCASKGLAGVKVYEQYFGPGTRLTVT.

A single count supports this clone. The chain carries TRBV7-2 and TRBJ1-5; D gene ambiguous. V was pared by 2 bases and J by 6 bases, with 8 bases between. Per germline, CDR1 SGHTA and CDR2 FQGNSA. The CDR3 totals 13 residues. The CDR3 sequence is CASSLLLCQPQHF. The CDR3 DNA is TGTGCCAGCAGCTTACTTTTGTGTCAGCCCCAGCATTTT.

CDR3 region: CAWSLGGGNGYTF. Written as DNA, the CDR3 is TGTGCCTGGAGCCTAGGGGGGGGAAATGGCTACACCTTC. V and J are TRBV30 and TRBJ1-2; possibly TRBD1 for D (6 bases). V gave up 3 bases and J gave up 6 bases, with 14 bases separating them. This CDR3 contains 13 residues. The germline CDR1 and CDR2 sequences are GTSNPN and SVGIG (reference sequence).

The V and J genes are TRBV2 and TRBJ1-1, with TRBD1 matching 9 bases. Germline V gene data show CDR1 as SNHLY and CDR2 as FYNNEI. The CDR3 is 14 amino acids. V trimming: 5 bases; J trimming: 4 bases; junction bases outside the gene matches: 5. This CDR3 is CASSTTDRGTEAFF. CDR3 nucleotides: TGTGCCAGCAGTACCACGGACAGGGGCACTGAAGCTTTCTTT. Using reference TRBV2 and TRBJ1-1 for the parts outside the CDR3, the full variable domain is EPEVTQTPSHQVTQMGQEVILRCVPISNHLYFYWYRQILGQKVEFLVSFYNNEISEKSEIFDDQFSVERPDGSNFTLKIRSTKLEDSAMYFCASSTTDRGTEAFFGQGTRLTVV.

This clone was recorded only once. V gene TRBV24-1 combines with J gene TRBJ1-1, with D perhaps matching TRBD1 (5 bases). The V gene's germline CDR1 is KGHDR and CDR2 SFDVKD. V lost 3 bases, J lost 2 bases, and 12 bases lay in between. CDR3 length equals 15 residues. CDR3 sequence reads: CATSDGAVYNTEAFF. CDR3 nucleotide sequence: TGTGCCACCAGTGATGGGGCAGTTTATAACACTGAAGCTTTCTTT.